This TCR beta chain was obtained from a study of cytomegalovirus exposure and HLA in healthy donors. Healthy bone marrow donors made up the donors. The PCR had 60 Vbeta and 13 Jbeta primers. Profiled with immunoSEQ multiplex PCR; TCRdb holds only in-frame clones, not every one. The data contain a few hundred thousand clones, 70% to 80% of them seen just once; the ten biggest clones take up 1.5% to 2%. CDR3 size: 17 residues. Trimming took 0 bases from V and 0 from J, leaving 12 bases between them. Germline V gene sequence: CDR1 ENHRY, CDR2 SYGVKD. Sequenced sample: PBMCs. This receptor was obtained from a woman aged 25 to 39 in good health and CMV-seronegative. The rearrangement uses TRBV10-3 and TRBJ1-3, with D maybe TRBD1 (5 bases). CDR3 protein: CAISESQGSSSGNTIYF. The CDR3 nucleotides read TGTGCCATCAGTGAGTCCCAGGGTTCGAGCTCTGGAAACACCATATATTTT.